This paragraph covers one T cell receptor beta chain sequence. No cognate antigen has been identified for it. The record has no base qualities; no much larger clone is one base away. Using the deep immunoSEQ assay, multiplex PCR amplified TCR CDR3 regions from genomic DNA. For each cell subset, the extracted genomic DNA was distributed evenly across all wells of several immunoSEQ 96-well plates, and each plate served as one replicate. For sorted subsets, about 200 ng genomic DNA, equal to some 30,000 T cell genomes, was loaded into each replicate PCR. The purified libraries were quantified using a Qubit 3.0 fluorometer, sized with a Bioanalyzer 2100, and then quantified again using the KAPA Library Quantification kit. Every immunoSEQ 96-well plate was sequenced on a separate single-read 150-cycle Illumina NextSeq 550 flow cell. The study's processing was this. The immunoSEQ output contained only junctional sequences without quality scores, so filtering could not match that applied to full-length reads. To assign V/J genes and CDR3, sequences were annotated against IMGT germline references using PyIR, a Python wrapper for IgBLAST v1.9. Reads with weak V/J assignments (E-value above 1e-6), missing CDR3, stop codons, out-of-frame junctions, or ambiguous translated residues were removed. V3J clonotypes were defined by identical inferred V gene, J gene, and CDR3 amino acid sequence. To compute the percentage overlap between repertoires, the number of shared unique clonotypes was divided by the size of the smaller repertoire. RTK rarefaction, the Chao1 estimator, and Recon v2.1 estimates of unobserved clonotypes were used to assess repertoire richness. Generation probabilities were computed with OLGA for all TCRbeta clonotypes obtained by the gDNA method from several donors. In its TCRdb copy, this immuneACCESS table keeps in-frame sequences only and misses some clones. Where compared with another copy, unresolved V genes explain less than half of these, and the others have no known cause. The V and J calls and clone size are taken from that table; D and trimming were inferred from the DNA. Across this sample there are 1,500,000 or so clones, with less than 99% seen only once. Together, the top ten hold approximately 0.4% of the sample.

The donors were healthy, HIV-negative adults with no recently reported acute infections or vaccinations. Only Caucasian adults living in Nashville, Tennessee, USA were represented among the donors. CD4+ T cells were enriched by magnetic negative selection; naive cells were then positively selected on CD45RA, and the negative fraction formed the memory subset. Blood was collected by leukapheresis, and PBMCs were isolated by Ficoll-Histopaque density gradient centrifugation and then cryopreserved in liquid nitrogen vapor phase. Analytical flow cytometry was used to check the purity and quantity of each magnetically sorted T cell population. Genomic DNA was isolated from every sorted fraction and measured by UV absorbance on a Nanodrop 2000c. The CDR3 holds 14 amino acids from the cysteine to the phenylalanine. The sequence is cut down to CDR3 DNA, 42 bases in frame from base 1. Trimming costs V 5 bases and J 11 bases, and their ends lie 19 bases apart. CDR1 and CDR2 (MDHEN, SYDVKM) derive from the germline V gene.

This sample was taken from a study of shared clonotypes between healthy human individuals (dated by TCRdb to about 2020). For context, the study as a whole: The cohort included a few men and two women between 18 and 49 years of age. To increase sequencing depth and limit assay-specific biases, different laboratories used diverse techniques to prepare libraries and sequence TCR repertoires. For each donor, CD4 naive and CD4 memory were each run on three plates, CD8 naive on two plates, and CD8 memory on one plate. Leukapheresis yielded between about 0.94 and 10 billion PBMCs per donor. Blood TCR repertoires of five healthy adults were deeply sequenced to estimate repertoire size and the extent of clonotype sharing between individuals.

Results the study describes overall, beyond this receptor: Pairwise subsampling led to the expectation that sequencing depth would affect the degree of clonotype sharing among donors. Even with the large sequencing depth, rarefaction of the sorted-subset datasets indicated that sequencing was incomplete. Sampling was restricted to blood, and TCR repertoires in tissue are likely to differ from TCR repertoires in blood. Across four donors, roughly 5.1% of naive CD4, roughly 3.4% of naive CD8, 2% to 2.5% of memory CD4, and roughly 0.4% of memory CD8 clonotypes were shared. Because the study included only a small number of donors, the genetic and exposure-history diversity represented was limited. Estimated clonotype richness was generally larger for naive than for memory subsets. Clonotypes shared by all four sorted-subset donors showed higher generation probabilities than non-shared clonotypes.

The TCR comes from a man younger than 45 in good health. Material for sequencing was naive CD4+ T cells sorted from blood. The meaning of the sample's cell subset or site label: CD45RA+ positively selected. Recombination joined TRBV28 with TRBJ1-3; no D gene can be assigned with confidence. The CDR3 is CASSTPGGIGAIYF. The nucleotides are TGTGCCAGCAGTACCCCAGGCGGCATAGGCGCCATATATTTT.